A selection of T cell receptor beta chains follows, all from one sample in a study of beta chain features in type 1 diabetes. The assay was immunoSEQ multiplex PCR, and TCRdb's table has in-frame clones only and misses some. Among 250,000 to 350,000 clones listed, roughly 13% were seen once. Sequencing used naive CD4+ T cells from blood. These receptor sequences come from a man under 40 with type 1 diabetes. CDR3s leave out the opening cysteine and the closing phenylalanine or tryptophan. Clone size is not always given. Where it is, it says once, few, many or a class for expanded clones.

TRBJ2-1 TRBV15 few ATSRDVGPNEQF
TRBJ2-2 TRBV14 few ASSRLAGRSGELF
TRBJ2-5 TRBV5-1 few ASSVTSGETQY
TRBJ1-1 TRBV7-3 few ASSNGPLGGEAF
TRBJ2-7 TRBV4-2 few ASSFSDTSYEQY
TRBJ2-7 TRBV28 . ASRDTSAYEQY
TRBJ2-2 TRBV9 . ASSVLGAWTGELF
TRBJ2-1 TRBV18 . ASSPRAGQYNEQF
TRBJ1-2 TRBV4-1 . ASSQLGTGDGYT
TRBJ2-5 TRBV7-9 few ASSKSGDRRVETQY
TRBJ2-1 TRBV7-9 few ASSSTSEQF
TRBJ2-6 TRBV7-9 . ASSTLGTGKSGANVLT
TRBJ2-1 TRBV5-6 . ASSLETGTSSNNEQF
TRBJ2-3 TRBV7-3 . ASSLTSASGITTQY
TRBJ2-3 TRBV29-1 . SVSVDQQTQY
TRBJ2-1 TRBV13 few ASSWTSGNNNEQF
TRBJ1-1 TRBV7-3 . ASSVNRVNTEAF
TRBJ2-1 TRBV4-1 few ASSLPGLAGGPDRDNEQF
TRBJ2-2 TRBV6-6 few ASSSRDTGELF
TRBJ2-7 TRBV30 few AWSGGSYEQY
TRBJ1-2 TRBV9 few ASSVEGRDRTRNYGYT
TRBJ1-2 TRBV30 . AWSSSPGTGRGGYT
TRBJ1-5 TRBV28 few ASSTGQGLYQPQH
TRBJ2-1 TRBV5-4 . ASSVPSGRFDEQF
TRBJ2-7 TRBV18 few ASSPETGLSYEQY
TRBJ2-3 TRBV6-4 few ASSDSEASTQY
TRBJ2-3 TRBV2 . ASSPGLDISDTQY
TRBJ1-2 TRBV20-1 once SASTTA
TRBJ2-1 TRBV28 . ATQSSSYNEQF
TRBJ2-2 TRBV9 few ASSVGLAGNTGELF
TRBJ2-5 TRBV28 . ATLDAGGPQETQY
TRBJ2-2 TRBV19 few ASSIDRATGELF
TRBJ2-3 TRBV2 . ARTSTDTQY
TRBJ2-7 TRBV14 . ASKALGTSGSNEQY
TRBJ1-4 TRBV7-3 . ASSFGGGDEKLF
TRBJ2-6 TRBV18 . ASSDRGTGANVLT
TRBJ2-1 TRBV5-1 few ASSEQQSYNEQF
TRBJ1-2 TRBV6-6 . ASSYEGTGFSGYT
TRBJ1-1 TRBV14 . ASSQDRGSTEAF
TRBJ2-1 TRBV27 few ASSPDTSVGIDEQF
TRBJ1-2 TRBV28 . ASSLADRAGNYGYT
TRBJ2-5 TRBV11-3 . ASSSGSGNQETQY
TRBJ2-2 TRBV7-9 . ASSLGSGEAGELF
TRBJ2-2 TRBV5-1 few ASSSQGRDTGELF
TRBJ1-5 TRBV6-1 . ASSEKGLNQPQH
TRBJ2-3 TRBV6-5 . ASSYREARDTQY
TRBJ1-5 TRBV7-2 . ASSQSGPLSNQPQH
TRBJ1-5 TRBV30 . AWSVLGNQPQH
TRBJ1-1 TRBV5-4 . ASSLGGRAINTEAF
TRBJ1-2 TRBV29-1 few SVLGQGNYGYT
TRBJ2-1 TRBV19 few ASSIGGGAIQF
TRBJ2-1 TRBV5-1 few ASSLAGSYNEQF
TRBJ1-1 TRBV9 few ASSVQGRDTEAF
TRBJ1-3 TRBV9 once ASSSYSDRSGNTIY
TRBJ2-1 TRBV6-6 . ASKPGQISYNEQF
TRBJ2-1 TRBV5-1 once ASSLGWTDYNEQF